The sample holds a few counts of the clone carrying this T cell receptor beta chain. Antigen specificity is unknown. The record originates from a study of beta chain features in type 1 diabetes. Study summary: Sorted cells from all samples, numbering about 99,000,000, were examined.

Every sorted population was more than 95% pure. The study's findings and limits: Cells with high TCR expression could be over-represented when cDNA is sequenced. TCRB CDR3s were moderately but significantly shorter in Type 1 diabetes patients in all four CD4+ subsets. Compared with healthy donors, patients appeared to share more similar naive, central memory and regulatory TCRB repertoires.

The study reverse transcribed the entire isolated RNA, so it sequenced expressed TCRB transcripts. Assay: immunoSEQ multiplex PCR; the TCRdb copy retains only in-frame clones and omits some. The table records about 300,000 clones, about 14% of them present only once. The sample was naive CD4+ T cells from blood. The TCR sequence derives from a woman aged 18-29 years with type 1 diabetes.

This chain's CDR3 is CALAGAGDQPQHF. The CDR3, as DNA: TGTGCCTTGGCTGGGGCCGGCGATCAGCCCCAGCATTTT. The V call is TRBV30, the J call TRBJ1-5, with D possibly being TRBD1 (5 bases). V lost 7 bases and J 5 bases, leaving 15 bases between the germline ends. Per the germline V gene, CDR1 is GTSNPN and CDR2 is SVGIG (reference sequence). The CDR3 has 13 residues.